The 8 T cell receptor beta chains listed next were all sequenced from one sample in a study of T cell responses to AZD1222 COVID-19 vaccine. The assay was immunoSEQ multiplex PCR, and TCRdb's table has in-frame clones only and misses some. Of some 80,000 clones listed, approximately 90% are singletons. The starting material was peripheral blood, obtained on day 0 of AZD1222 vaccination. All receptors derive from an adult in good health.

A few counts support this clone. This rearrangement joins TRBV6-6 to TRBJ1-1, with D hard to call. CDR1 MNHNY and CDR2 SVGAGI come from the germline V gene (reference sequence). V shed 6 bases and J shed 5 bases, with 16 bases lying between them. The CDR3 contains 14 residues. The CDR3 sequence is CASSLGGGYTEAFF. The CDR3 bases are TGTGCCAGCAGCCTTGGCGGAGGGTATACTGAAGCTTTCTTT.

CDR3 protein: CASSLQGATYNEQFF. The CDR3 DNA follows: TGTGCCAGCAGTCTACAGGGGGCCACCTACAATGAGCAGTTCTTC. The V call is TRBV27, the J call TRBJ2-1; 9 bases are a match to TRBD1. CDR3 length equals 15 residues. With 5 bases clipped from V and 2 bases from J, the junction kept 4 bases outside the gene matches. CDR1 and CDR2 (germline): MNHEY, SMNVEV (reference sequence).

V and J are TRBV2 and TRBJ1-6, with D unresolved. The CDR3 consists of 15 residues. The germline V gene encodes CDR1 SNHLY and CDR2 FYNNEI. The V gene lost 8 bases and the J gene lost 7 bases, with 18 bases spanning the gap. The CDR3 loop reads CASGPNSNGNSPLHF. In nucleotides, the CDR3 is TGTGCCAGCGGCCCGAATTCAAATGGCAATTCACCCCTCCACTTT.

The CDR3 nucleotides are TGTGCCAGTAGTATAAATCAGGTTAGCAATCAGCCCCAGCATTTT. This encodes CASSINQVSNQPQHF. This chain connects TRBV19 to TRBJ1-5; D not resolved. Trimming left V 2 bases short and J 0 bases short, with 8 bases between. CDR1 is LNHDA and CDR2 is SQIVND in the germline V gene (reference sequence). This CDR3 contains 15 residues.

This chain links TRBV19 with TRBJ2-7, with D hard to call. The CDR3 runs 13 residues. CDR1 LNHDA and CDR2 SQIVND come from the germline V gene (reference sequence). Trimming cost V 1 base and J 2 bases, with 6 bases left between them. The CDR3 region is CASSIGLAYEQYF. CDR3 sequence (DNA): TGTGCCAGTAGTATAGGCCTAGCCTACGAGCAGTACTTC.

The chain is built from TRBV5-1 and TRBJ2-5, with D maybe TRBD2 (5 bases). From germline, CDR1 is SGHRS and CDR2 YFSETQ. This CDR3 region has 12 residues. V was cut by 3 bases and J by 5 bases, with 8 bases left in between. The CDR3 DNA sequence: TGCGCCAGCAGCTCCCGCGGGGAGACCCAGTACTTC. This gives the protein CASSSRGETQYF.

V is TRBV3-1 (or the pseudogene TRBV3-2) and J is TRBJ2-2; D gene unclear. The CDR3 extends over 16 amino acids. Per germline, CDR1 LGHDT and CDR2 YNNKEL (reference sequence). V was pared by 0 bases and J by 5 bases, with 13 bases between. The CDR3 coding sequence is TGTGCCAGCAGCCAAGATCGGGTCTCAGAGACCGGGGAGCTGTTTTTT. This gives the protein CASSQDRVSETGELFF.

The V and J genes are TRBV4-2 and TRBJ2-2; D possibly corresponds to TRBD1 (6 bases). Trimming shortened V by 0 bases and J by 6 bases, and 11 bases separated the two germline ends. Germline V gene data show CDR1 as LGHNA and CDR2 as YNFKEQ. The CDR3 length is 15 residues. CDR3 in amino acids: CASSQESGEPGELFF. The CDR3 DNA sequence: TGTGCCAGCAGCCAAGAGTCAGGGGAACCCGGGGAGCTGTTTTTT.